The 22 T cell receptor beta chains given below trace back to one sample, sequenced in a study of beta chain features in type 1 diabetes. Sequencing targeted expressed TCRB transcripts, as all isolated RNA had been reverse transcribed. TCRdb keeps only in-frame clones here, not all; method: immunoSEQ multiplex PCR. The sample has about 160,000 clones, approximately 8.1% seen once. Specimen: central memory CD4+ T cells from blood. All receptors derive from a man in his late teens or twenties in good health.

The chain carries TRBV7-2 and TRBJ1-3; TRBD1 matches at 7 bases. J was trimmed by 2 bases and V by 5 bases; bases with no gene match: 3. CDR1 and CDR2 (germline): SGHTA, FQGNSA. The CDR3 loop spans 14 amino acids. The CDR3 DNA reads TGTGCCAGCAGCCCTGACAGGGCTGGAAACACCATATATTTT. This gives the protein CASSPDRAGNTIYF.

The sample holds a few counts of this clone. The chain has TRBV7-2 and TRBJ2-5; TRBD1 might be the D (6 bases). Germline V CDR1 and CDR2: SGHTA, FQGNSA. V was shortened by 5 bases and J by 2 bases, with 18 bases between the two germline ends. The CDR3 sequence is 16 residues long. Written as DNA, the CDR3 is TGTGCCAGCAGCCTGATGACCGGGACACAACAAGAGACCCAGTACTTC. It yields the protein CASSLMTGTQQETQYF.

This chain uses TRBV28 with TRBJ1-2; D is perhaps TRBD1 (6 bases). Germline-derived CDR1 and CDR2 are MDHEN and SYDVKM. The CDR3 length is 14 residues. V lost 7 bases to trimming and J lost 2 bases, with 14 bases between them. CDR3 sequence: CASTRQESNYGYTF. CDR3 nucleotides: TGTGCCAGCACAAGACAGGAGAGCAACTATGGCTACACCTTC.

This clone was counted between two and nine times. The chain combines TRBV7-9 with TRBJ1-6, with TRBD1 as a possible D gene (5 bases). The germline V gene encodes CDR1 SEHNR and CDR2 FQNEAQ (reference sequence). This CDR3 is built from 16 residues. The V end was cut by 3 bases, the J end by 5 bases, with 14 bases between. The CDR3 nucleotides are TGTGCCAGCAGCTTGATGGCAGGGCGAAATAATTCACCCCTCCACTTT. Translated: CASSLMAGRNNSPLHF.

This clone was observed many times. The chain links TRBV30 to TRBJ1-2, with TRBD1 as a possible D gene (5 bases). V was pared by 2 bases and J by 6 bases, with 13 bases between. The germline V gene encodes CDR1 GTSNPN and CDR2 SVGIG (reference sequence). The CDR3 sequence is 13 residues long. The CDR3 coding sequence is TGTGCCTGGAGTCGGGGACTTGATCATGGCTACACCTTC. This sequence encodes CAWSRGLDHGYTF.

This clone has just a few counts. J is TRBJ2-1 and V is TRBV30; 9 nucleotides align to TRBD2. V lost 0 bases to trimming and J lost 6 bases; unmatched junction nucleotides: 3. The CDR3 is 14 residues long. The V gene's germline CDR1 is GTSNPN and CDR2 SVGIG (reference sequence). The CDR3 coding sequence is TGTGCCTGGAGTGTGCTAGCGGGAAGCAATGAGCAGTTCTTC. Protein product: CAWSVLAGSNEQFF.

J is TRBJ1-2 and V is TRBV29-1, with D possibly being TRBD1 (5 bases). Germline V gives CDR1 SQVTM, CDR2 ANQGSEA. CDR3 size: 13 residues. Deletions cut 0 bases from V and 8 bases from J, with 13 bases between. The CDR3 sequence is CSVEDRGVQGYTF. The DNA for the CDR3 is TGCAGCGTTGAAGATCGGGGGGTCCAAGGCTACACCTTC.

This clone was counted only a few times. The chain has TRBV5-6 and TRBJ1-2; a possible D gene is TRBD1 (5 bases). V gave up 0 bases and J gave up 7 bases, with 13 bases separating them. From germline, CDR1 is SGHDT and CDR2 YYEEEE. The CDR3 length is 14 residues. The CDR3: CASSLVGRASGYTF. In DNA, the CDR3 is TGTGCCAGCAGCTTGGTTGGCAGGGCGAGTGGCTACACCTTC.

This clone turned up a few times. This CDR3 reads CASSVTGANPTYEQYF. CDR3 nucleotide sequence: TGTGCCAGCAGCGTTACAGGGGCCAACCCTACCTACGAGCAGTACTTC. The chain has TRBV9 and TRBJ2-7, with 7 bases matching TRBD1. Germline V gene lookup returns CDR1 SGDLS and CDR2 YYNGEE. The CDR3 totals 16 residues. V gave up 2 bases and J gave up 2 bases; unmatched junction bases: 10.

The V and J genes are TRBV6-4 and TRBJ2-1; D unclear. V shed 5 bases and J shed 6 bases, with 11 bases lying between them. The CDR3 contains 13 residues. Looked up from germline, CDR1 is MRHNA and CDR2 is SNTAGT. The CDR3 sequence is CASSTYLSNEQFF. CDR3 DNA sequence: TGTGCCAGCAGTACCTACCTGAGCAATGAGCAGTTCTTC.

V gene TRBV11-2 combines with J gene TRBJ1-5, with D unresolved. Germline V gives CDR1 SGHAT, CDR2 FQNNGV. This CDR3 region has 13 residues. Trimming left V 3 bases short and J 7 bases short, with 10 bases between. CDR3 residues: CASSFDSYQPQHF. The CDR3 DNA follows: TGTGCCAGCAGCTTCGACTCGTACCAGCCCCAGCATTTT.

The V call is TRBV5-4, the J call TRBJ2-2, with 7 bases aligning to TRBD1. CDR1 and CDR2 from the germline V gene are SGHNT and YYREEE (reference sequence). This CDR3 region has 16 residues. V lost 4 bases, J lost 3 bases, and 9 bases stayed unmatched. The CDR3: CASSKEGGIDTGELFF. CDR3 DNA: TGTGCCAGCAGCAAAGAAGGGGGCATTGACACCGGGGAGCTGTTTTTT.

This clone was found a few times. This chain links TRBV9 with TRBJ2-3, with D perhaps matching TRBD2 (6 bases). Germline values: CDR1 SGDLS, CDR2 YYNGEE. V was clipped by 3 bases and J by 0 bases, with 14 bases between them. The CDR3 consists of 16 residues. CDR3 sequence reads: CASSDLGDLSTDTQYF. The CDR3 nucleotides read TGTGCCAGCAGCGACCTCGGGGACTTGAGCACAGATACGCAGTATTTT.

This clone was picked up a small number of times. The CDR3 is CASSHSAGSPGQGEGYGYTF. The CDR3 DNA sequence: TGTGCCAGCAGCCATTCGGCAGGGAGTCCGGGACAGGGAGAAGGATATGGCTACACCTTC. This chain connects TRBV4-2 to TRBJ1-2, with 9 bases identical to TRBD1. The CDR3 is made up of 20 amino acids. Germline lookup yields CDR1 LGHNA and CDR2 YNFKEQ. Trimming at V came to 3 bases and at J to 5 bases, leaving 22 bases not matched to a gene.

The genes are TRBV30 and TRBJ1-2; D uncertain. Per the germline V gene, CDR1 is GTSNPN and CDR2 is SVGIG (reference sequence). V lost 0 bases and J 6 bases, leaving 11 bases between the germline ends. The CDR3 consists of 13 residues. This chain's CDR3 is CAWSVHEGDGYTF. DNA for the CDR3: TGTGCCTGGAGTGTACATGAGGGCGATGGCTACACCTTC.

This sequence joins TRBV5-4 and TRBJ2-7; 7 bases fit TRBD2. The germline CDR1 and CDR2 sequences are SGHNT and YYREEE (reference sequence). J gave up 1 base and V 2 bases, and 6 bases lay outside the gene matches. The CDR3 consists of 15 residues. DNA for the CDR3: TGTGCCAGCAGCTTTGGGGGGGGAGCATCCTACGAGCAGTACTTC. It is translated as CASSFGGGASYEQYF.

This clone was observed a handful of times. The V gene is TRBV30, the J gene TRBJ1-5; the D is unclear. Germline values: CDR1 GTSNPN, CDR2 SVGIG (reference sequence). V lost 0 bases to trimming and J lost 0 bases, with 12 bases between them. CDR3 size: 16 residues. The CDR3, as DNA: TGTGCCTGGAGTGTACGGGGTCAAATTAGCAATCAGCCCCAGCATTTT. Translated: CAWSVRGQISNQPQHF.

This clone was seen a few times. The rearrangement joins TRBV30 to TRBJ1-6, with unresolved D. The germline V and J ends were trimmed by 3 bases and 2 bases, with 8 bases remaining between them. CDR3 length: 14 residues. Germline CDR1 reads GTSNPN; CDR2 reads SVGIG (reference sequence). The CDR3 nucleotides are TGTGCCTGGAGACAGTTTACCTATAATTCACCCCTCCACTTT. Its protein is CAWRQFTYNSPLHF.

The V gene is TRBV2, the J gene TRBJ2-7; D call uncertain. CDR1 and CDR2 (germline): SNHLY, FYNNEI. V lost 8 bases to trimming and J lost 1 base, with 6 bases between them. The CDR3 covers 11 residues. The CDR3 is CASSRSYEQYF. The CDR3 DNA follows: TGTGCCAGCTCACGGTCCTACGAGCAGTACTTC.

This rearrangement joins TRBV7-9 to TRBJ2-1; 8 bases line up with TRBD2. With 6 bases clipped from V and 7 bases from J, the junction kept 11 bases outside the gene matches. Per the germline V gene, CDR1 is SEHNR and CDR2 is FQNEAQ (reference sequence). The CDR3 totals 15 residues. The CDR3 here is CASSFSGGEGNEQFF. CDR3 bases: TGTGCCAGCAGTTTCTCGGGGGGGGAGGGAAATGAGCAGTTCTTC.

This clone was seen many times. The chain is built from TRBV4-2 and TRBJ1-3, with a weak D call TRBD1 (5 bases). V was pared by 4 bases and J by 1 base, with 14 bases between. The CDR3 sequence is 16 residues long. CDR1 is LGHNA, CDR2 YNFKEQ, per germline. The CDR3, as DNA: TGTGCCAGCAGCCTAGGGACTGATCATTCTGGAAACACCATATATTTT. This gives the protein CASSLGTDHSGNTIYF.

This clone was counted only a few times. V gene TRBV9 combines with J gene TRBJ2-1; 9 bases map to TRBD1. The germline gives CDR1 SGDLS, CDR2 YYNGEE. The CDR3 has 15 residues. V shed 0 bases, J shed 6 bases, and the junction held 4 bases outside the gene matches. DNA for the CDR3: TGTGCCAGCAGCGTAGGGACAGGGGATGGCAATGAGCAGTTCTTC. This encodes CASSVGTGDGNEQFF.